The clone carrying this T cell receptor (beta chain) occurred many times. The junction and the germline gene differ at one end; a read error may be behind it. Each CDR3 protein is one row after TCRdb ran MiXCR on the PCR reads. The sample yields 90,000 or so distinct CDR3 sequences, about 21% seen once. The data derive from a study of molecular identifiers for immune sequencing clone quantification. Germline V CDR1 and CDR2: SGHTS, YDEGEE. The CDR3 spans 14 residues. This clonotype originated in a human donor in good health. Some libraries in this study had Jurkat cell RNA spiked in. V and J are TRBV5-8 and TRBJ2-3; D is perhaps TRBD1 (5 bases). Sequencing was done on a sample of naive CD8+ T cells from blood, with Jurkat cell RNA spiked in. Indicated subset: FACS-sorted CD8+CD4-CCR7+CD45RA+ naive T cells. CDR3 protein: CASKGQVTTDTQYF. The DNA of the CDR3 is TGTGCAAGCAAGGGGCAGGTTACGACAGATACGCAGTATTTT.